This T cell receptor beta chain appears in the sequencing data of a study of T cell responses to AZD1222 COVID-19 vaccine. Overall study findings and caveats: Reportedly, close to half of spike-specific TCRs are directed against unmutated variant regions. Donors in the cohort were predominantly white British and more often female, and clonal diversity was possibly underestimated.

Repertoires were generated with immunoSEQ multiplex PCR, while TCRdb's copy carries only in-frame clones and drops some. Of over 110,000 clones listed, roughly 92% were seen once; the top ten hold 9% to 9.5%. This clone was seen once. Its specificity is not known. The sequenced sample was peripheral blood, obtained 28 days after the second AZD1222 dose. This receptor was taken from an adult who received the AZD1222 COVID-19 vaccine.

CDR3 amino acids: CASSEAGQGYGYTF. CDR3 DNA: TGTGCCAGCAGTGAAGCGGGACAGGGATATGGCTACACCTTC. This chain connects TRBV6-1 to TRBJ1-2, with TRBD1 matching over 9 bases. The V segment lost 0 bases and the J segment 5 bases; nucleotides outside the gene matches: 1. CDR3 size: 14 residues. Germline V CDR1 and CDR2: MNHNS, SASEGT.